This T cell receptor (beta chain) was found in a study of CD8 T cells in ankylosing spondylitis (dated by TCRdb to the late 2010s). General notes on the study: T cell receptor beta repertoires were profiled in healthy donors and ankylosing spondylitis patients so that disease-linked TCR variants could be found. Peripheral blood was sampled, and synovial fluid was also collected from ankylosing spondylitis patients. In total, the full study cohort was made up of 85 to 140 healthy donors and approximately 27 ankylosing spondylitis patients. The full study reports these points: Blood from ankylosing spondylitis patients appeared to be characterized by a TCR beta motif composed of under 10 highly homologous amino acid variants. In peripheral blood, the disease-linked clones were found at relatively low frequencies and had a CD8+ phenotype. The disease-linked clones were reported as significantly enriched in matched synovial fluid samples from ankylosing spondylitis patients. Some motif variants had previously been reported in the synovial fluid and blood of reactive arthritis patients, which suggests shared mechanisms of disease initiation.

From the germline V gene, CDR1 is SGHRS and CDR2 is YFSETQ. The CDR3 runs 16 amino acids, cysteine and phenylalanine included. Only the CDR3 DNA is retained, 48 bases long and in frame from the first base. The germline V end is reduced by 3 bases and the J end by 0 bases; junction bases left unmatched: 8. In its sample, this clonotype was seen a few times. Its specific antigen is unknown. Base quality data are lacking; no much larger clone is found one base away. Sequencing used an Illumina HiSeq 2500. TCR beta libraries were prepared by quantitative 5'-RACE with molecular barcodes. The original methods were these. A new computational method based on a probabilistic model of VDJ rearrangement was used to identify disease-linked TCR variants. The public reads were reanalyzed by TCRdb: fastp trimming at Q25, MiXCR alignment, in-frame beta chains only. Every entry covers one CDR3 protein and lists the most common genes and DNA from its rows. TCRdb, not the original authors, processed these V and J calls. For this sample the table gives around 300,000 distinct CDR3 sequences, of which 9.5% to 13% were detected only once. The ten largest account for about 10% of the sample.

The sequenced sample was blood, either unsorted or a sorted T cell fraction (not recorded which). The sequence came from a female donor with ankylosing spondylitis or in good health (not recorded which). The sequence is built from TRBV5-1 and TRBJ1-1, and 7 junctional nucleotides match TRBD1. The nucleotide sequence is given as TGCGCCAGCAGCTCCGCATACAGGGGAGTGAACACTGAAGCTTTCTTT. Its product reads: CASSSAYRGVNTEAFF.